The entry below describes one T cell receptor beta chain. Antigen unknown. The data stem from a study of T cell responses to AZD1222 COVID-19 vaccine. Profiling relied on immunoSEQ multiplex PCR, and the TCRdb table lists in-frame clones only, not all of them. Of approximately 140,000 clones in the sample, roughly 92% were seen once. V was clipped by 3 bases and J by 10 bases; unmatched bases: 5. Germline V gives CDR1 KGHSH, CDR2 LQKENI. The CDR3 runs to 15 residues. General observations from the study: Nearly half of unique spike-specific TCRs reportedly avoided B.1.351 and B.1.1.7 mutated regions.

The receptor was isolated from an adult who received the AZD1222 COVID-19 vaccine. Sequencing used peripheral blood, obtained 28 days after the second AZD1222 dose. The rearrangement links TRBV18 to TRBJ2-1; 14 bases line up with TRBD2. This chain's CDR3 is CASSPPGLAGDEQFF. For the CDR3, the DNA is TGTGCCAGCTCACCCCCGGGACTAGCGGGAGACGAGCAGTTCTTC.